The present T cell receptor (beta chain) was sequenced within a study of T-cell memory formation after mild COVID-19. Study-level background: TCR clusters showed largely donor specificity. Study conclusions and caveats: The appearance of some responding clones in pre-infection memory suggested that cross-reactive memory joined. Shrinking CD4+ clones were chiefly CM and EM; CD8+ ones were chiefly EMRA. Whereas later expanders leaned CD4+, clones contracting day 15 to 85 showed a balanced CD4/CD8 makeup.

TCRdb reprocessed the 5' RACE reads via MiXCR and lists one record per CDR3 protein. The sample holds hundreds of thousands of distinct CDR3 sequences; 15% to 20% are singletons and the top ten take approximately 13%. Comment on this clonotype: The target antigen is unknown.

The V gene's germline CDR1 is SEHNR and CDR2 FQNEAQ (reference sequence). The CDR3 runs 13 residues. V shed 4 bases and J shed 0 bases, with 6 bases lying between them. This sequence was found in an adult woman who had mild COVID-19 (a few samples of this study predate the infection). Cell type and time point are not known. The chain employs TRBV7-9 and TRBJ2-5; D not resolved. Sequencing was carried out using PBMCs or a T cell subset sorted from them (not recorded which). CDR3 residues: CASSSHYQETQYF. DNA of the CDR3: TGTGCCAGCAGCTCCCATTACCAAGAGACCCAGTACTTC.